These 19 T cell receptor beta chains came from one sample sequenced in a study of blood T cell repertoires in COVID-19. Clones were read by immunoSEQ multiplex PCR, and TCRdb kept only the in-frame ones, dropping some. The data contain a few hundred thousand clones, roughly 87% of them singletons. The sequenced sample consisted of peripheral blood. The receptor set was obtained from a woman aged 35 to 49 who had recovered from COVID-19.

The CDR3 bases are TGTGCCAGCAGCTTTCGTGCCGGGACTGGCAAAAACATTCAGTACTTC. It encodes CASSFRAGTGKNIQYF. This rearrangement joins TRBV11-3 to TRBJ2-4; D perhaps matches TRBD2 (6 bases). V gave up 3 bases and J gave up 3 bases, with 15 bases separating them. The CDR3 loop spans 16 amino acids. CDR1 SGHNT and CDR2 YENEEA come from the germline V gene.

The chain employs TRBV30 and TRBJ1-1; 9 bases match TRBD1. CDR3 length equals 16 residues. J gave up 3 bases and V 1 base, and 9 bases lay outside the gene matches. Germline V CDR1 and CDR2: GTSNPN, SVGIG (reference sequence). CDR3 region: CAWSDGTGGAYTEAFF. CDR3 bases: TGTGCCTGGAGTGACGGTACAGGGGGCGCATACACTGAAGCTTTCTTT.

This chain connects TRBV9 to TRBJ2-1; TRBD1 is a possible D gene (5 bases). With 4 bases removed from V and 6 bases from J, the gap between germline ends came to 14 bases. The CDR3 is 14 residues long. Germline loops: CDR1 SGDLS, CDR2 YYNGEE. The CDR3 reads CASSSSGRGNEQFF. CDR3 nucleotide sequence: TGTGCCAGCAGCTCGTCCGGAAGGGGCAATGAGCAGTTCTTC.

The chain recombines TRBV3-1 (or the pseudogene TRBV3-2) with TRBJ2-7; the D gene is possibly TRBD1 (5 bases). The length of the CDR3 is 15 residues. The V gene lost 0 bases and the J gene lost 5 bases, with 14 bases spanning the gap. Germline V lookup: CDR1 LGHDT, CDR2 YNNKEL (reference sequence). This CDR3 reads CASSQENRLYHEQYF. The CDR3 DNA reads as TGTGCCAGCAGCCAAGAAAACAGGTTGTACCACGAGCAGTACTTC.

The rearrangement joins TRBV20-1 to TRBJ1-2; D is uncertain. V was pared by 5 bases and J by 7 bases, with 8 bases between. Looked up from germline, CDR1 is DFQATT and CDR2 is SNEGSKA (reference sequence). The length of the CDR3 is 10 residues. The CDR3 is CSALSLGYTF. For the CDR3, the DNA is TGCAGTGCTTTAAGCCTTGGCTACACCTTC.

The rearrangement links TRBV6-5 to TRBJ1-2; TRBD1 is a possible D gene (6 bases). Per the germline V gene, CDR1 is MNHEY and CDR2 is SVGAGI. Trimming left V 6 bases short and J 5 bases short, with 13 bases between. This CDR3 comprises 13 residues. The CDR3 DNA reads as TGTGCCAGCAGAACAGGGTTTCGGTATGGCTACACCTTC. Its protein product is CASRTGFRYGYTF.

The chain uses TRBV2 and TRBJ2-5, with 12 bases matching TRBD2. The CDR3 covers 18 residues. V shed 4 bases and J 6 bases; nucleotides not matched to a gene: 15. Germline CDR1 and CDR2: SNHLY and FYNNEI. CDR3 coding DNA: TGTGCCAGCAGTGCTCCCTCTGGACTAGCGGGATTGTCTCAGACCCAGTACTTC. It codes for CASSAPSGLAGLSQTQYF.

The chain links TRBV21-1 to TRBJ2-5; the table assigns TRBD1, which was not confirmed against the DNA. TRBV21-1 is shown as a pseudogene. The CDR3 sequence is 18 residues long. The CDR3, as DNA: TGTGCCAGCAGCAAAGGATGCCATACATCAAACCCCCAAGAGACCCAGTACTTC. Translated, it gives CASSKGCHTSNPQETQYF.

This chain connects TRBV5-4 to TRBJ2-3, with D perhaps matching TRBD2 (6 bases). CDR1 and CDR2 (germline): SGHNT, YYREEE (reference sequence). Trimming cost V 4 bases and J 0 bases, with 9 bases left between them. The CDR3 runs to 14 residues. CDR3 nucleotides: TGTGCCAGCAGCCCGGGGGATAGCACAGATACGCAGTATTTT. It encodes CASSPGDSTDTQYF.

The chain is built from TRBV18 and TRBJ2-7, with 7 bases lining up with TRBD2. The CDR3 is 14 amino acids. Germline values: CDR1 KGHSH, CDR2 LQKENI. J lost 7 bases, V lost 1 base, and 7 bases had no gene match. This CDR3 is CASSPRQAGWEQYF. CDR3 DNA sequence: TGTGCCAGCTCACCACGGCAAGCGGGGTGGGAGCAGTACTTC.

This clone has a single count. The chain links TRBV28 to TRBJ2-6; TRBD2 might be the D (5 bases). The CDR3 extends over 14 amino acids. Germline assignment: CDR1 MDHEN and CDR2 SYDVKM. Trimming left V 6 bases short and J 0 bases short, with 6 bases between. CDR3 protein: CASREVSGANVLTF. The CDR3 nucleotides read TGTGCCAGCAGGGAGGTCTCTGGGGCCAACGTCCTGACTTTC.

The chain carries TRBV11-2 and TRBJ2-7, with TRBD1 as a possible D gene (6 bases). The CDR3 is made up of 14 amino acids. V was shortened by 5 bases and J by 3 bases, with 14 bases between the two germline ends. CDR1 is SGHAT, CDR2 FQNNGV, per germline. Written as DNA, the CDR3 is TGTGCCAGCAGCCAAGACAGGAGATACTACGAGCAGTACTTC. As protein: CASSQDRRYYEQYF.

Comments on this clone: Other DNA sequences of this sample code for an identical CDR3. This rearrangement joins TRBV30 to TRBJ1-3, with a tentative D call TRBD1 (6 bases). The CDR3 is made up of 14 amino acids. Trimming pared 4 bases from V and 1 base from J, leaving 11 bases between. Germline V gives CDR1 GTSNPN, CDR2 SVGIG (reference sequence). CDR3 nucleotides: TGTGCCTGGACCCTAACAGGGTCTGGAAACACCATATATTTT. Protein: CAWTLTGSGNTIYF. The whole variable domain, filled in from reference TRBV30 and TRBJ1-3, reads SQTIHQWPATLVQPVGSPLSLECTVEGTSNPNLYWYRQAAGRGLQLLFYSVGIGQISSEVPQNLSASRPQDRQFILSSKKLLLSDSGFYLCAWTLTGSGNTIYFGEGSWLTVV.

The CDR3 coding sequence is TGTGCCAGCAGCCCAAGAACGGGTGGCTACACCTTC. This gives the protein CASSPRTGGYTF. The J gene is TRBJ1-2, the V gene TRBV7-8; D unresolved. Trimming took 5 bases from V and 7 from J, leaving 11 bases between them. Per the germline V gene, CDR1 is SGHVS and CDR2 is FQNEAQ. The CDR3 runs 12 residues.

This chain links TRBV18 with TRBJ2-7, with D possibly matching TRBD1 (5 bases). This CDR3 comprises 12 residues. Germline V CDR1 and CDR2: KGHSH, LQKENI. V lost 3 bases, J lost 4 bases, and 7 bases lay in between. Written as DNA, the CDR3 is TGTGCCAGCTCACCGACAGATTACGAGCAGTACTTC. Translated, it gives CASSPTDYEQYF.

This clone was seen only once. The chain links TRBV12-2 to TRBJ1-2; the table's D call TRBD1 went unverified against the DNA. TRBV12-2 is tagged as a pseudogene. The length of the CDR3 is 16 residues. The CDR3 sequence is CASRQAVGGHLIGYTF. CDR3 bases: TGTGCAAGTCGCCAGGCCGTAGGTGGCCACCTGATTGGCTACACCTTC.

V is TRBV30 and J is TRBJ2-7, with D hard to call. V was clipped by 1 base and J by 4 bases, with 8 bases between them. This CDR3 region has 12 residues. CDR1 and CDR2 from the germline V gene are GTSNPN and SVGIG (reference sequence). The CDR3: CAWSANRYEQYF. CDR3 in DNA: TGTGCCTGGAGTGCTAACCGGTACGAGCAGTACTTC. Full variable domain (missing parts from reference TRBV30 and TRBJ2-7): SQTIHQWPATLVQPVGSPLSLECTVEGTSNPNLYWYRQAAGRGLQLLFYSVGIGQISSEVPQNLSASRPQDRQFILSSKKLLLSDSGFYLCAWSANRYEQYFGPGTRLTVT.

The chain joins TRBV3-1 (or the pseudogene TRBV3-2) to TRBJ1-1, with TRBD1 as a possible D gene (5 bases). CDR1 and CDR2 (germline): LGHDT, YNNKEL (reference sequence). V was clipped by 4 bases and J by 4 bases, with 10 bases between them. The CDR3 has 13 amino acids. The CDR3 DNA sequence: TGTGCCAGCAGCCCGCAGGGAACCACTGAAGCTTTCTTT. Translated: CASSPQGTTEAFF.

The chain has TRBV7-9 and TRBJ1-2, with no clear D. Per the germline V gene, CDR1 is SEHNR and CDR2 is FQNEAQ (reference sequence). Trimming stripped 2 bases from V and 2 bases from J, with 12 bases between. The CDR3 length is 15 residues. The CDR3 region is CASSLRDTVNYGYTF. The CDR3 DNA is TGTGCCAGCAGCTTACGAGATACAGTCAACTATGGCTACACCTTC.